This T cell receptor (beta chain) is drawn from a study of cytomegalovirus exposure and HLA in healthy donors. Whole-study results and caveats: TRBV6-2, TRBV6-3 and some other V segments were excluded as indistinguishable. Common viral pathogens (according to a later analysis) appeared linked to several of the most significant clusters.

Germline values: CDR1 SGDLS, CDR2 YYNGEE. The CDR3 has 14 amino acids. The germline V and J ends were trimmed by 0 bases and 3 bases, with 7 bases remaining between them. Note on this clone: Its antigen remains unknown.

The PCR made use of 60 Vbeta and 13 Jbeta primers. Sequencing was performed with immunoSEQ multiplex PCR; in TCRdb, only in-frame clones are kept and a portion is missing. The data hold 200,000 or so clones, with around 77% observed a single time. This receptor was taken from a woman aged 25 to 39 in good health and CMV-seronegative. The rearrangement links TRBV9 to TRBJ1-3, with D tentatively TRBD1 (5 bases). Sequenced material: PBMCs. CDR3 sequence: CASSVAGVGNTIYF. The CDR3 DNA reads as TGTGCCAGCAGCGTAGCGGGGGTTGGAAACACCATATATTTT.